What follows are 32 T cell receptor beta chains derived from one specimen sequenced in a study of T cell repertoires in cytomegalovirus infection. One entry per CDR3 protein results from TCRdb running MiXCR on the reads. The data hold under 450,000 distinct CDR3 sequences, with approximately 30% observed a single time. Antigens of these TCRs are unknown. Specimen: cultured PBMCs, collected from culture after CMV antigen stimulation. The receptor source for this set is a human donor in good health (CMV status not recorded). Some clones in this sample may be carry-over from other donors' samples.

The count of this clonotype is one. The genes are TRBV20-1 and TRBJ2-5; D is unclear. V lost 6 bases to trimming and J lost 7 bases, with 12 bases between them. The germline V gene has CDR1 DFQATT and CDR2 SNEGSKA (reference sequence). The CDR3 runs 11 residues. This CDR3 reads CSAQTHPTQYF. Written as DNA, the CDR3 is TGCAGTGCCCAGACCCACCCGACCCAGTACTTC.

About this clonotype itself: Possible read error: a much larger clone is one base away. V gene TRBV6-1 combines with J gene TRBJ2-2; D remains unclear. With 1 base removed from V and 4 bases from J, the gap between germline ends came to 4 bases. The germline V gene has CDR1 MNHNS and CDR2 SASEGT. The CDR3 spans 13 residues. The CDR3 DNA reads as TGTGCCAGCAGTGAAGTCGCCACCGGGGAGCTGTTTTTT. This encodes CASSEVATGELFF.

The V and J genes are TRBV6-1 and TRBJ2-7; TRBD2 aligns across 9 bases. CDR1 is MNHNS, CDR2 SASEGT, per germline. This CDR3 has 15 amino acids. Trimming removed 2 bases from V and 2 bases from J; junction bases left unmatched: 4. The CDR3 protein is CASSEFAGGPYEQYF. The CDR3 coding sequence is TGTGCCAGCAGTGAATTTGCGGGAGGGCCCTACGAGCAGTACTTC.

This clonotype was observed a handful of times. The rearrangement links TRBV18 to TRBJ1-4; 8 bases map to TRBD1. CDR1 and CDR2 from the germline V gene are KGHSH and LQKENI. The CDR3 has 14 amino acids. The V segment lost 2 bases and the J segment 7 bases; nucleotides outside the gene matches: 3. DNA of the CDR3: TGTGCCAGCTCACCAACAGGGGGACGTGAAAAACTGTTTTTT. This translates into CASSPTGGREKLFF. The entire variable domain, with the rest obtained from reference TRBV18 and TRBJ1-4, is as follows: NAGVMQNPRHLVRRRGQEARLRCSPMKGHSHVYWYRQLPEEGLKFMVYLQKENIIDESGMPKERFSAEFPKEGPSILRIQQVVRGDSAAYFCASSPTGGREKLFFGSGTQLSVL.

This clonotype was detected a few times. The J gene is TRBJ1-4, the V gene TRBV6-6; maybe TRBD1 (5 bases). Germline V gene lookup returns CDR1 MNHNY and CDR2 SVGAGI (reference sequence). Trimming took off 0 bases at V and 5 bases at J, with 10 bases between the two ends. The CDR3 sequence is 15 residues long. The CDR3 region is CASSYSLGRNEKLFF. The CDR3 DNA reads TGTGCCAGCAGTTACTCGTTGGGGCGAAATGAAAAACTGTTTTTT.

The CDR3 nucleotides read TGCAGCGTTGGAAGGAATACGAACACTGAAGCTTTCTTT. It encodes CSVGRNTNTEAFF. This chain connects TRBV29-1 to TRBJ1-1; no reliable D call. The CDR3 covers 13 residues. CDR1 SQVTM and CDR2 ANQGSEA come from the germline V gene. Trimming took 4 bases from V and 1 from J, leaving 10 bases between them.

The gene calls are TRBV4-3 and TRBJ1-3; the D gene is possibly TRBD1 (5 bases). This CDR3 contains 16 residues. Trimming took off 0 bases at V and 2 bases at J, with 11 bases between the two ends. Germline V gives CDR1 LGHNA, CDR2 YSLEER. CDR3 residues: CASSQDLGGAGNTIYF. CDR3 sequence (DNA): TGCGCCAGCAGCCAAGATCTTGGGGGGGCTGGAAACACCATATATTTT.

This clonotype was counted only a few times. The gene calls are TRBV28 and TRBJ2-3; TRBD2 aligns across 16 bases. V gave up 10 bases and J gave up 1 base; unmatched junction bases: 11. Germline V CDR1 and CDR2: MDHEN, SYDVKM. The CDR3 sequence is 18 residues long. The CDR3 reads CATGGTSGRASGTDTQYF. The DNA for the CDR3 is TGTGCCACAGGGGGGACTAGCGGGAGGGCATCCGGCACAGATACGCAGTATTTT.

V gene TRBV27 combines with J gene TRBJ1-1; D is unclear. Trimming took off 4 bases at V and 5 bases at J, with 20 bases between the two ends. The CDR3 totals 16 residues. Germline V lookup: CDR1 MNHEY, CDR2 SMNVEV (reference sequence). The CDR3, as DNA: TGTGCCAGCAGTTCCTCGTTAGGCACCCGGAGGACTGAAGCTTTCTTT. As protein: CASSSSLGTRRTEAFF.

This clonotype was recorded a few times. The CDR3 nucleotides read TGTGCCAGCAGTTCAACGGGGACGAACACTGAAGCTTTCTTT. It translates to CASSSTGTNTEAFF. The genes are TRBV6-2 or TRBV6-3 and TRBJ1-1; possibly TRBD1 for D (5 bases). V lost 4 bases to trimming and J lost 1 base, with 10 bases between them. The CDR3 runs 14 residues. Germline CDR1 and CDR2: MNHEY and SVGEGT.

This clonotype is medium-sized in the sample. CDR3 in DNA: TGTGCCAGCAGCTTAGATGGGTCGACAGGCCTAGTTCAGTACTTC. Protein sequence: CASSLDGSTGLVQYF. This rearrangement joins TRBV7-2 to TRBJ2-4; a weak D match, TRBD1 (6 bases). The V gene's germline CDR1 is SGHTA and CDR2 FQGNSA. Trimming took off 1 base at V and 11 bases at J, with 18 bases between the two ends. The CDR3 length is 15 residues. Complete variable domain (other parts from reference TRBV7-2 and TRBJ2-4): GAGVSQSPSNKVTEKGKDVELRCDPISGHTALYWYRQSLGQGLEFLIYFQGNSAPDKSGLPSDRFSAERTGGSVSTLTIQRTQQEDSAVYLCASSLDGSTGLVQYFGAGTRLSVL.

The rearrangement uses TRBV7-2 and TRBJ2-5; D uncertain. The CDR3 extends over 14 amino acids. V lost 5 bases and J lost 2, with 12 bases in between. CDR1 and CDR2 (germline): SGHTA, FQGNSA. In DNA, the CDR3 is TGTGCCAGCAGCCGTGGGTCCTATCAAGAGACCCAGTACTTC. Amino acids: CASSRGSYQETQYF.

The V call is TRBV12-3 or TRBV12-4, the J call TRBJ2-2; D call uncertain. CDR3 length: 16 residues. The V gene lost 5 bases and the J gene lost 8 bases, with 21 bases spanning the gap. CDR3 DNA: TGTGCCAGCAGTCCCGGGTGGGGAAGGGTCCTGGGGGAGCTGTTTTTT. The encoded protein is CASSPGWGRVLGELFF.

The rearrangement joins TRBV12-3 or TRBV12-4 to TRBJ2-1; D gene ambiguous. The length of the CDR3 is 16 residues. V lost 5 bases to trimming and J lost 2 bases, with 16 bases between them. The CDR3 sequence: CASSPRAAMTYNEQFF. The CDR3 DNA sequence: TGTGCCAGCAGTCCAAGGGCGGCTATGACCTACAATGAGCAGTTCTTC.

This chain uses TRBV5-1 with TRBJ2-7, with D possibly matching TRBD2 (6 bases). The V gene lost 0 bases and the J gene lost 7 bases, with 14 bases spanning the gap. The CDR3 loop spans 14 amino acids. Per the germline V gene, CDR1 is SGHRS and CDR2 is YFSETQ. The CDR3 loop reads CASSLGREGEEQYF. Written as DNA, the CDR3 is TGCGCCAGCAGCTTGGGGCGGGAAGGTGAGGAGCAGTACTTC.

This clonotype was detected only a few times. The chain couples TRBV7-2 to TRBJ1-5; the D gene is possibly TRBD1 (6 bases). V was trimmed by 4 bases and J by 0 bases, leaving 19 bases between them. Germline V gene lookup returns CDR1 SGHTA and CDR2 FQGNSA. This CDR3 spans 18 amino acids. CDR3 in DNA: TGTGCCAGCAGCTCAGGAGCGGGGGGGACATATAGCAATCAGCCCCAGCATTTT. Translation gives CASSSGAGGTYSNQPQHF.

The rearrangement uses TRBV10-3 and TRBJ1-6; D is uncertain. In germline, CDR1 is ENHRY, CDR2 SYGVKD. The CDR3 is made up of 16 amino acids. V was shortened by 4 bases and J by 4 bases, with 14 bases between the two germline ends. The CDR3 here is CAISVVGPDYNSPLHF. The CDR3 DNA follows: TGTGCCATCAGTGTGGTAGGGCCCGATTATAATTCACCCCTCCACTTT.

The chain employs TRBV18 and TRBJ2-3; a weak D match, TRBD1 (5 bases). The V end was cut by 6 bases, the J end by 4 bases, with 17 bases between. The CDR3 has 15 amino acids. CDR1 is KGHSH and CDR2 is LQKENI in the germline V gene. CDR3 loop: CASSRDGRYSDTQYF. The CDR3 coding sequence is TGTGCCAGCTCCAGGGATGGACGGTATTCAGATACGCAGTATTTT.

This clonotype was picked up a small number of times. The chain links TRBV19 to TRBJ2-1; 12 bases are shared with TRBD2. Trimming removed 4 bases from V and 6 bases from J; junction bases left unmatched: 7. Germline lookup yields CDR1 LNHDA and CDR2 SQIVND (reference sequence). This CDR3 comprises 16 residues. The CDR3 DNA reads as TGTGCCAGTAGTACTCGACTAGCGGGAGTCGGCAATGAGCAGTTCTTC. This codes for CASSTRLAGVGNEQFF.

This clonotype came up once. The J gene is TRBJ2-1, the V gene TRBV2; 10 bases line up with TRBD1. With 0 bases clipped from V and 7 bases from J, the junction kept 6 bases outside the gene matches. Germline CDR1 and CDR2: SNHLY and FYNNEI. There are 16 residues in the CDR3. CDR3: CASSEAQWTGGNEQFF. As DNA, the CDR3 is TGTGCCAGCAGTGAAGCGCAATGGACAGGGGGAAATGAGCAGTTCTTC.

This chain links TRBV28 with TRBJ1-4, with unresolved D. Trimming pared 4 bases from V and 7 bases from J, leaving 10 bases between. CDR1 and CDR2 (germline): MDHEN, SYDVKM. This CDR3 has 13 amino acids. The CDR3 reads CASSSTPGEKLFF. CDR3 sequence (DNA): TGTGCCAGCAGTTCCACCCCTGGTGAAAAACTGTTTTTT.

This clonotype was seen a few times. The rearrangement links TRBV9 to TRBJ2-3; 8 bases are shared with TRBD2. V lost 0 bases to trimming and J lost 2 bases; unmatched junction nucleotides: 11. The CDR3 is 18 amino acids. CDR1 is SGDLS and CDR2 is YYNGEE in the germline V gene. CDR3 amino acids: CASSVGGAGLGITDTQYF. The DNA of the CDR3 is TGTGCCAGCAGCGTAGGGGGAGCGGGACTAGGAATCACAGATACGCAGTATTTT.

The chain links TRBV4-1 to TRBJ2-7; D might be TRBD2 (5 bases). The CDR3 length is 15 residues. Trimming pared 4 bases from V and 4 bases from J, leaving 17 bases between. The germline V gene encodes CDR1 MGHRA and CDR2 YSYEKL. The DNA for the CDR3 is TGCGCCAGCAGCCCTTCGGCCTCCGGGATTTACGAGCAGTACTTC. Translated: CASSPSASGIYEQYF.

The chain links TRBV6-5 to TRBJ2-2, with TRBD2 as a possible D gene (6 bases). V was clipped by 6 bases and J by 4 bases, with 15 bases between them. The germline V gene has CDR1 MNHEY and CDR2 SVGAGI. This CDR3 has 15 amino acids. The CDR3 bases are TGTGCCAGCAGATTTTCGGGAGACGGCACCGGGGAGCTGTTTTTT. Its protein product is CASRFSGDGTGELFF.

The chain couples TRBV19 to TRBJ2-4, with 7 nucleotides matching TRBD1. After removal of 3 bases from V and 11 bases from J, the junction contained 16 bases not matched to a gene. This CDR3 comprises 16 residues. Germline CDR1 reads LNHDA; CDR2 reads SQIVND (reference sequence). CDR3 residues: CASSIPPDRLGYVQYF. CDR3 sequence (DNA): TGTGCCAGTAGTATCCCCCCGGACAGGCTCGGGTACGTTCAGTACTTC. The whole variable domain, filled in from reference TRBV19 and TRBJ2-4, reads DGGITQSPKYLFRKEGQNVTLSCEQNLNHDAMYWYRQDPGQGLRLIYYSQIVNDFQKGDIAEGYSVSREKKESFPLTVTSAQKNPTAFYLCASSIPPDRLGYVQYFGAGTRLSVL.

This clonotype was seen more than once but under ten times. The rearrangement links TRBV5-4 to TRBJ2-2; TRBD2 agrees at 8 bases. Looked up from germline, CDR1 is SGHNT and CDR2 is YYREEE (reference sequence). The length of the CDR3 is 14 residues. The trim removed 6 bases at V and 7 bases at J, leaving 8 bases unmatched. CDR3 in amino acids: CASTREALSGELFF. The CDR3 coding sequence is TGTGCCAGCACGCGGGAGGCCCTTAGCGGGGAGCTGTTTTTT.

The chain's CDR3 is CATRFRRLAHNEQFF. Written as DNA, the CDR3 is TGTGCCACCCGTTTCCGACGACTAGCCCACAATGAGCAGTTCTTC. The V gene is TRBV6-2 or TRBV6-3, the J gene TRBJ2-1; 7 nucleotides agree with TRBD2. The CDR3 sequence is 15 residues long. Germline-derived CDR1 and CDR2 are MNHEY and SVGEGT. V was clipped by 10 bases and J by 5 bases; unmatched bases: 14.

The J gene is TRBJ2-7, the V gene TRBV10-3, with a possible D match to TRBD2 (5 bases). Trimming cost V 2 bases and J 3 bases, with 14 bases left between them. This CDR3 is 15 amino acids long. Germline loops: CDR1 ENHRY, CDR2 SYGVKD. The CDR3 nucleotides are TGTGCCATCAGTGAGCTGGCTAGAGGGAACTACGAGCAGTACTTC. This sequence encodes CAISELARGNYEQYF.

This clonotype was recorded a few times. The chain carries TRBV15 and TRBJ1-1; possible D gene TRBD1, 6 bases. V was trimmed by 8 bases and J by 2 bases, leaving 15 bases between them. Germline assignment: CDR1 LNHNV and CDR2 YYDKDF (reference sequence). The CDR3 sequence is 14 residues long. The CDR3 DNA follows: TGTGCCACCGCGGAGGGGACACTTAACACTGAAGCTTTCTTT. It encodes CATAEGTLNTEAFF.

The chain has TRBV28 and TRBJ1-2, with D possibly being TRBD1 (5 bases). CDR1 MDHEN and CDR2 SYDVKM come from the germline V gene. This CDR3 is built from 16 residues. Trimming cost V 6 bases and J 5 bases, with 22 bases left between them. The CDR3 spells CASSPPEGMGNYGYTF. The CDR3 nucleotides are TGTGCCAGCAGCCCCCCGGAGGGGATGGGTAATTATGGCTACACCTTC.

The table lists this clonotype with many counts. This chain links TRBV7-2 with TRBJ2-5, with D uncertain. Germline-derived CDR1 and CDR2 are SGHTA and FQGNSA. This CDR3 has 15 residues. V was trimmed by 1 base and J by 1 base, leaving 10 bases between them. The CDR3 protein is CASSLDPGRQETQYF. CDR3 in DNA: TGTGCCAGCAGCTTAGATCCGGGCCGCCAAGAGACCCAGTACTTC.

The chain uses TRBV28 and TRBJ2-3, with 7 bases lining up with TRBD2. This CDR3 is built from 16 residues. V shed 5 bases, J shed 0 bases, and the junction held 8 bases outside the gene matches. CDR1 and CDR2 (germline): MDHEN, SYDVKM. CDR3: CASSPLAVTSTDTQYF. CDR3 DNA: TGTGCCAGCAGTCCCCTAGCGGTTACTAGCACAGATACGCAGTATTTT.